The clone carrying this T cell receptor beta chain was counted only a few times. What it recognizes is unknown. The data stem from a study of T cell repertoires in cytomegalovirus infection. For the study at large: CMV infection and matching HLA type were both indicated by public TCR beta signatures.

Study-level points and caveats: The ex vivo response showed dominance by HLA-C-restricted CMV-specific TCR beta clonotypes.

This CDR3 has 14 residues. Germline CDR1 SNHLY, CDR2 FYNNEI. Trimming took 7 bases from V and 0 from J, leaving 9 bases between them. TCRdb re-called the reads with MiXCR, one entry per CDR3 protein. The sample records some 220,000 distinct CDR3 sequences, 35% to 45% being singletons. The TCR comes from a human donor in good health (CMV status not recorded). Some clones in this sample may be carry-over from other donors' samples. The chain has TRBV2 and TRBJ1-4; D ambiguous. Sequencing was performed on CD8+ T cells from cultured PBMCs, taken from culture after CMV antigen stimulation. The chain's CDR3 is CASTRGATNEKLFF. The CDR3, as DNA: TGTGCCAGCACGAGAGGAGCAACTAATGAAAAACTGTTTTTT.